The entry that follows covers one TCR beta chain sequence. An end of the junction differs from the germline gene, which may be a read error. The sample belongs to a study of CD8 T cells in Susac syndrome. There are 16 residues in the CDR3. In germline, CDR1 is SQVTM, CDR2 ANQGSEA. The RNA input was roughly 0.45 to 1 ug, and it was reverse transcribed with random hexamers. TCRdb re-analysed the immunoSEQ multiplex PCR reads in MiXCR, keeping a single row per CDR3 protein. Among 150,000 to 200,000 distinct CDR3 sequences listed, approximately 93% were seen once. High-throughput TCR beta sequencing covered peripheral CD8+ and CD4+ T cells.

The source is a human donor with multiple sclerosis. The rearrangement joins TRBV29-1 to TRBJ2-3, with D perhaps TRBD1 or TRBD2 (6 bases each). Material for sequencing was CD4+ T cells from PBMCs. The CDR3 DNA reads TGCAGCGTCACCCTAGGTCTGGGGGGCAACACATATACGCAGTATTTT. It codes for CSVTLGLGGNTYTQYF.